This TCR beta chain was documented in a study of graft-versus-host responses after intestinal transplantation. Here immunoSEQ multiplex PCR was the method, and the copy in TCRdb shows in-frame clones only, minus some. The profile shows 98,000 or so clones, about 90% of them singletons. This CDR3 is built from 17 residues. V was shortened by 0 bases and J by 2 bases, with 14 bases between the two germline ends. Germline CDR1 reads MGHRA; CDR2 reads YSYEKL. By proportion, this clone is medium-sized. The target antigen is unknown. This material consisted of unstimulated CD4+ T cells sorted from spleen or lymph node cells, taken before intestinal transplant. The J gene is TRBJ1-3, the V gene TRBV4-1; D call uncertain. This receptor was taken from a human donor who received an intestinal transplant. DNA of the CDR3: TGCGCCAGCAGCCAAGATTACGCCGGAACTACTGGAAACACCATATATTTT. Translating gives CASSQDYAGTTGNTIYF.